The rows below give T cell receptor beta chains drawn from one sample of a study of blood T cell repertoires in COVID-19. Sequencing used immunoSEQ multiplex PCR; TCRdb keeps in-frame clones, though not all of them. The data show some 60,000 clones, 85% seen once. The sample comprised peripheral blood. The receptor set was obtained from a human donor in a cohort sampled during active COVID-19. CDR3s include the opening cysteine and the closing phenylalanine or tryptophan. The D gene is left open where the match is weak. Clone size is stated in some rows and not others, as once, few, many or a class when expanded.

j_gene: TRBJ2-5; v_gene: TRBV3-1/TRBV3-2; abundance: -; d_gene: -; CDR3aa: CASSQVERERGPQYF; CDR3nt: TGTGCCAGCAGCCAAGTTGAGCGGGAGAGGGGGCCCCAGTACTTC
j_gene: TRBJ1-1; v_gene: TRBV7-2; abundance: few; d_gene: -; CDR3aa: CASSLVAENTEAFF; CDR3nt: TGTGCCAGCAGCTTAGTGGCAGAGAACACTGAAGCTTTCTTT
j_gene: TRBJ2-4; v_gene: TRBV11-3; abundance: -; d_gene: TRBD2; CDR3aa: CASSLGLLRGGAKNIQYF; CDR3nt: TGTGCCAGCAGCTTAGGCCTTTTGCGGGGGGGAGCCAAAAACATTCAGTACTTC
j_gene: TRBJ2-2; v_gene: TRBV12-5; abundance: -; d_gene: TRBD2; CDR3aa: CASGLRRGADGELFF; CDR3nt: TGTGCTAGTGGTTTGCGGCGGGGGGCGGACGGGGAGCTGTTTTTT
j_gene: TRBJ1-5; v_gene: TRBV4-1; abundance: -; d_gene: TRBD1; CDR3aa: CASSQDGSARTGRQPQHF; CDR3nt: TGCGCCAGCAGCCAAGATGGATCGGCCCGGACAGGGAGGCAGCCCCAGCATTTT
j_gene: TRBJ1-4; v_gene: TRBV29-1; abundance: -; d_gene: TRBD1; CDR3aa: CSVESRDRGEKLFF; CDR3nt: TGCAGCGTTGAATCGAGGGACAGGGGTGAAAAACTGTTTTTT
j_gene: TRBJ2-5; v_gene: TRBV1; abundance: once; d_gene: -; CDR3aa: CTSSQDRLAGGPRCGETQYF; CDR3nt: TGCACCAGCAGCCAAGATAGGCTAGCGGGGGGGCCGAGATGTGGAGAGACCCAGTACTTC
j_gene: TRBJ2-5; v_gene: TRBV10-3; abundance: -; d_gene: TRBD1; CDR3aa: CAISSGTEGETQYF; CDR3nt: TGTGCCATCAGTTCCGGGACAGAAGGAGAGACCCAGTACTTC
j_gene: TRBJ1-1; v_gene: TRBV19; abundance: -; d_gene: TRBD1; CDR3aa: CASTLTGGNTEAFF; CDR3nt: TGTGCCAGTACTCTGACAGGGGGTAACACTGAAGCTTTCTTT
j_gene: TRBJ2-5; v_gene: TRBV12-3/TRBV12-4; abundance: -; d_gene: -; CDR3aa: CASSSRVETQYF; CDR3nt: TGTGCCAGCAGTTCCAGGGTTGAGACCCAGTACTTC
j_gene: TRBJ1-1; v_gene: TRBV10-3; abundance: -; d_gene: -; CDR3aa: CAISATVPYTEAFF; CDR3nt: TGTGCCATCAGTGCGACAGTTCCCTACACTGAAGCTTTCTTT
j_gene: TRBJ2-7; v_gene: TRBV5-4; abundance: once; d_gene: TRBD1; CDR3aa: CASSTTSQGNEQYF; CDR3nt: TGTGCCAGCAGCACCACGTCACAGGGGAACGAGCAGTACTTC
j_gene: TRBJ2-1; v_gene: TRBV5-4; abundance: -; d_gene: TRBD1; CDR3aa: CASSPPGQGAYEQFF; CDR3nt: TGTGCCAGCAGCCCGCCGGGACAGGGGGCCTATGAGCAGTTCTTC
j_gene: TRBJ2-1; v_gene: TRBV9; abundance: few; d_gene: -; CDR3aa: CASSVVTSPYNEQFF; CDR3nt: TGTGCCAGCAGCGTAGTCACTAGCCCCTACAATGAGCAGTTCTTC
j_gene: TRBJ1-5; v_gene: TRBV30; abundance: -; d_gene: TRBD1; CDR3aa: CAWSARQGYGNQPQHF; CDR3nt: TGTGCCTGGAGCGCCCGACAGGGGTATGGCAATCAGCCCCAGCATTTT
j_gene: TRBJ1-2; v_gene: TRBV6-5; abundance: -; d_gene: TRBD1; CDR3aa: CASGQARGANYGYTF; CDR3nt: TGTGCCAGCGGACAGGCCCGGGGTGCCAACTATGGCTACACCTTC
j_gene: TRBJ2-7; v_gene: TRBV5-5; abundance: -; d_gene: TRBD1; CDR3aa: CASSWGQGAYEQYF; CDR3nt: TGTGCCAGCAGCTGGGGACAGGGGGCCTACGAGCAGTACTTC
j_gene: TRBJ1-2; v_gene: TRBV5-1; abundance: -; d_gene: TRBD1; CDR3aa: CASSTQQGVGYTF; CDR3nt: TGCGCCAGCAGCACTCAACAGGGGGTAGGCTACACCTTC
j_gene: TRBJ2-1; v_gene: TRBV5-4; abundance: -; d_gene: TRBD2; CDR3aa: CASSLTSGSYNEQFF; CDR3nt: TGTGCCAGCAGCCTGACTAGCGGGTCCTACAATGAGCAGTTCTTC
j_gene: TRBJ2-3; v_gene: TRBV19; abundance: -; d_gene: -; CDR3aa: CASSIPGLGTDTQYF; CDR3nt: TGTGCCAGTAGTATCCCGGGGTTGGGCACAGATACGCAGTATTTT
j_gene: TRBJ2-3; v_gene: TRBV30; abundance: -; d_gene: TRBD2; CDR3aa: CAWSAGTSGGADTQYF; CDR3nt: TGTGCCTGGAGTGCCGGGACTAGCGGGGGGGCGGATACGCAGTATTTT
j_gene: TRBJ2-4; v_gene: TRBV5-6; abundance: -; d_gene: TRBD1; CDR3aa: CASSRKPGQGAYIQYF; CDR3nt: TGTGCCAGCAGCAGGAAACCGGGACAGGGGGCGTACATTCAGTACTTC
j_gene: TRBJ2-7; v_gene: TRBV24-1; abundance: once; d_gene: -; CDR3aa: CANHTGGLGDYEQYF; CDR3nt: TGTGCCAACCACACTGGGGGGTTGGGAGACTACGAGCAGTACTTC
j_gene: TRBJ1-6; v_gene: TRBV30; abundance: few; d_gene: -; CDR3aa: CAWSVLDGGNSPLHF; CDR3nt: TGTGCCTGGAGTGTACTGGACGGAGGAAATTCACCCCTCCACTTT
j_gene: TRBJ1-2; v_gene: TRBV30; abundance: -; d_gene: TRBD1; CDR3aa: CAWSPDRVIYGYTF; CDR3nt: TGTGCCTGGAGTCCCGACAGGGTCATCTATGGCTACACCTTC
j_gene: TRBJ1-5; v_gene: TRBV3-1/TRBV3-2; abundance: -; d_gene: TRBD1; CDR3aa: CASSRQGGNQPQHF; CDR3nt: TGTGCCAGCAGCCGACAGGGCGGCAATCAGCCCCAGCATTTT
j_gene: TRBJ1-1; v_gene: TRBV2; abundance: -; d_gene: -; CDR3aa: CASSEQVGDTEAFF; CDR3nt: TGTGCCAGCAGTGAACAGGTCGGGGACACTGAAGCTTTCTTT
j_gene: TRBJ1-5; v_gene: TRBV27; abundance: -; d_gene: -; CDR3aa: CASSLAGQGYQPQHF; CDR3nt: TGTGCCAGCAGTTTAGCAGGGCAAGGCTATCAGCCCCAGCATTTT
j_gene: TRBJ2-5; v_gene: TRBV3-1/TRBV3-2; abundance: -; d_gene: -; CDR3aa: CASSSGLTQETQYF; CDR3nt: TGTGCCAGCAGCTCAGGACTGACCCAAGAGACCCAGTACTTC
j_gene: TRBJ2-2; v_gene: TRBV5-1; abundance: few; d_gene: TRBD1; CDR3aa: CASSFEGQGRTGELFF; CDR3nt: TGCGCCAGCAGCTTCGAAGGACAGGGACGCACCGGGGAGCTGTTTTTT
j_gene: TRBJ2-7; v_gene: TRBV4-2; abundance: -; d_gene: -; CDR3aa: CASSQDIQVYSYEQYF; CDR3nt: TGTGCCAGCAGCCAAGATATCCAGGTATACTCCTACGAGCAGTACTTC
j_gene: TRBJ2-6; v_gene: TRBV2; abundance: -; d_gene: -; CDR3aa: CASSGAGSYSGANVLTF; CDR3nt: TGTGCCAGCAGTGGTGCAGGGTCCTACTCTGGGGCCAACGTCCTGACTTTC
j_gene: TRBJ2-3; v_gene: TRBV5-1; abundance: -; d_gene: TRBD2; CDR3aa: CASRDQRGWTDTQYF; CDR3nt: TGCGCCAGTCGAGACCAGCGGGGGTGGACAGATACGCAGTATTTT
j_gene: TRBJ2-1; v_gene: TRBV6-2/TRBV6-3; abundance: -; d_gene: TRBD1; CDR3aa: CASSTRTGGSYNEQFF; CDR3nt: TGTGCCAGCAGTACCCGGACAGGGGGTTCCTACAATGAGCAGTTCTTC
j_gene: TRBJ2-1; v_gene: TRBV24-1; abundance: -; d_gene: TRBD1; CDR3aa: CATGLGTDNEQFF; CDR3nt: TGTGCCACAGGACTTGGGACAGACAATGAGCAGTTCTTC
j_gene: TRBJ1-4; v_gene: TRBV6-6; abundance: -; d_gene: -; CDR3aa: CASSRDSEKLFF; CDR3nt: TGTGCCAGCAGCCGAGACAGTGAAAAACTGTTTTTT
j_gene: TRBJ1-5; v_gene: TRBV9; abundance: -; d_gene: -; CDR3aa: CASSVDGYDNQPQHF; CDR3nt: TGTGCCAGCAGCGTAGACGGGTATGACAATCAGCCCCAGCATTTT
j_gene: TRBJ2-5; v_gene: TRBV5-6; abundance: -; d_gene: -; CDR3aa: CASSLVWGGRETQYF; CDR3nt: TGTGCCAGCAGCTTGGTGTGGGGGGGGCGTGAGACCCAGTACTTC
j_gene: TRBJ2-7; v_gene: TRBV11-2; abundance: -; d_gene: TRBD2; CDR3aa: CASSLEAGTSGGYEQYF; CDR3nt: TGTGCCAGCAGCTTAGAGGCCGGGACTAGCGGGGGCTACGAGCAGTACTTC